The sequence of this TCR beta chain was determined in a study of type 1 regulatory T cells. Germline CDR1 and CDR2: SGHNT and YENEEA. This CDR3 region has 15 residues. V was clipped by 0 bases and J by 7 bases, with 15 bases between them. TCRdb reanalysed the reads using MiXCR and keeps one entry per CDR3 protein. The sample comprises some 60,000 distinct CDR3 sequences, roughly two thirds of which are singletons, and 1.8% rests with the top ten. A remark on this clonotype: Its antigen is unknown.

This clonotype was sampled from a human donor in good health. This chain connects TRBV11-3 to TRBJ1-2; D call uncertain. Sequenced: cultured non-Tr1 T cells, either the whole culture or a sorted T cell fraction (not recorded which). In nucleotides, the CDR3 is TGTGCCAGCAGCTTAGACGGCCCCGCAAAATGTGGCTACACCTTC. As protein: CASSLDGPAKCGYTF.